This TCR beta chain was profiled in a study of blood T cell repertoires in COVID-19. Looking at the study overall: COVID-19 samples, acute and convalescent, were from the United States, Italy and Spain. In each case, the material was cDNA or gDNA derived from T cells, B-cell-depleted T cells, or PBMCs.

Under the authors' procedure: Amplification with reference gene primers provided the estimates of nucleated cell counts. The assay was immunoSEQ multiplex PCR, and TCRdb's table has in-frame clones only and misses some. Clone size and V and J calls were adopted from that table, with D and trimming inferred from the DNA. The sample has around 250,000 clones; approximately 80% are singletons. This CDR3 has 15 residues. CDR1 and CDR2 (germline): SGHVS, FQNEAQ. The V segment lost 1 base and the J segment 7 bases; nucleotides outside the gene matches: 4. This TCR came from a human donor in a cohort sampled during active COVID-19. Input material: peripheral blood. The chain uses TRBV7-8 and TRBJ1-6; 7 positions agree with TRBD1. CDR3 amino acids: CASSLGDRANSPLHF. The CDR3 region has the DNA TGTGCCAGCAGCTTAGGAGACAGGGCGAATTCACCCCTCCACTTT.